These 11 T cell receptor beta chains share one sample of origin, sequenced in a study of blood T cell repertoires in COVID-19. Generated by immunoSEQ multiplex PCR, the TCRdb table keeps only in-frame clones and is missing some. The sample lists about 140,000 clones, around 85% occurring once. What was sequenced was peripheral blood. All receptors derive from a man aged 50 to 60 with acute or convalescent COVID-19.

CDR3 in DNA: TGTGCCAGCAGTCCCCTTACTGAAGTCTACGAGCAGTACTTC. Translating gives CASSPLTEVYEQYF. The V call is TRBV28, the J call TRBJ2-7; D gene uncertain. This CDR3 is 14 amino acids long. Germline V gene sequence: CDR1 MDHEN, CDR2 SYDVKM. Between the trimmed V and J ends, which lost 5 bases and 3 bases, there was a span of 14 bases.

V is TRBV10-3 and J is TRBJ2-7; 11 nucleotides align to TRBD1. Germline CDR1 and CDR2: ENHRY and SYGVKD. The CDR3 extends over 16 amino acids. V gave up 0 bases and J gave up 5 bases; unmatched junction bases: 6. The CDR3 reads CAISESLGQGDNEQYF. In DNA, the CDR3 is TGTGCCATCAGTGAGTCGTTGGGACAGGGGGATAACGAGCAGTACTTC.

CDR3 nucleotide sequence: TGTGCCAGCAGTTACGGGCAGGGGGCGCGCACTGAAGCTTTCTTT. The encoded protein is CASSYGQGARTEAFF. The rearrangement uses TRBV6-5 and TRBJ1-1, with TRBD1 matching over 8 bases. The V segment lost 2 bases and the J segment 4 bases; nucleotides outside the gene matches: 6. Germline V CDR1 and CDR2: MNHEY, SVGAGI. CDR3 length: 15 residues.

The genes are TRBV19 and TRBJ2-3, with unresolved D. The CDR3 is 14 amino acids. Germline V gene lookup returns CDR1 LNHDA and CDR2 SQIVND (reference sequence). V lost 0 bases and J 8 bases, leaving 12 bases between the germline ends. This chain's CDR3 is CASSIDLVGGTQYF. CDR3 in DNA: TGTGCCAGTAGTATAGATCTCGTAGGCGGTACGCAGTATTTT.

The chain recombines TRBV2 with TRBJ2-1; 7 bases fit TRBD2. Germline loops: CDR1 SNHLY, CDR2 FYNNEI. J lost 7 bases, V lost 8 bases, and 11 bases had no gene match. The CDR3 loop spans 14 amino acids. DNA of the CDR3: TGTGCCAGCCGGATGGTGGCGGGAGTGAATGAGCAGTTCTTC. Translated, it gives CASRMVAGVNEQFF.

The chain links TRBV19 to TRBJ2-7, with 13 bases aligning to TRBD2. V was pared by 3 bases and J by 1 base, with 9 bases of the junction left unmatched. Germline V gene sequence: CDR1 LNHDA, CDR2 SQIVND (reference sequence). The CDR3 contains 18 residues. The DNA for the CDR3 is TGTGCCAGTAGTATTGCGGGCATACTAGCGGGAGGGTCCTACGAGCAGTACTTC. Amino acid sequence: CASSIAGILAGGSYEQYF.

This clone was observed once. Here the CDR3 DNA reads TGTGCCAGCTCACCACCGAAAACAGGGGGAAGCACTGAAGCTTTCTTT. Translating gives CASSPPKTGGSTEAFF. The V gene is TRBV18, the J gene TRBJ1-1; 8 bases fit TRBD1. This CDR3 is 16 amino acids long. From germline, CDR1 is KGHSH and CDR2 LQKENI. J gave up 4 bases and V 0 bases, and 7 bases lay outside the gene matches.

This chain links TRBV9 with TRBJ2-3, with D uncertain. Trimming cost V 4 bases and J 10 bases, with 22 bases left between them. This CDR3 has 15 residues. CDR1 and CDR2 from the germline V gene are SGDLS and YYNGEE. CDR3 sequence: CASSLLHSPQKAQYF. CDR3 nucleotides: TGTGCCAGCAGCCTACTCCACAGTCCCCAGAAAGCGCAGTATTTT.

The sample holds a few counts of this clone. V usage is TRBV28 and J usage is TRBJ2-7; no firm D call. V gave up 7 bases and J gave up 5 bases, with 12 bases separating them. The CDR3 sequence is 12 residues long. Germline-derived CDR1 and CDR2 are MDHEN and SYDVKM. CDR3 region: CASNFPPDEQYF. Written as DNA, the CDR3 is TGTGCCAGCAACTTTCCTCCCGACGAGCAGTACTTC. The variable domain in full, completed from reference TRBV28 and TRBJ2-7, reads DVKVTQSSRYLVKRTGEKVFLECVQDMDHENMFWYRQDPGLGLRLIYFSYDVKMKEKGDIPEGYSVSREKKERFSLILESASTNQTSMYLCASNFPPDEQYFGPGTRLTVT.

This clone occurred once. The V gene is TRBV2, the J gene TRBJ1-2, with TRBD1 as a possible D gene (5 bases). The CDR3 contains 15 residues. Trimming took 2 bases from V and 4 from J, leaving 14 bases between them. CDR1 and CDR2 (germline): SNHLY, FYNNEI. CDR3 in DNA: TGTGCCAGCAGTGAAATGGGGCGCAATGCCTATGGCTACACCTTC. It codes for CASSEMGRNAYGYTF.

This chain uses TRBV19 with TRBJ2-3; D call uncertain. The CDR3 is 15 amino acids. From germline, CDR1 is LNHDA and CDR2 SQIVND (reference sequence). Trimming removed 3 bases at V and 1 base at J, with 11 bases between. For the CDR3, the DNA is TGTGCCAGTAGTATCGATACCAAGCGCACAGATACGCAGTATTTT. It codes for CASSIDTKRTDTQYF. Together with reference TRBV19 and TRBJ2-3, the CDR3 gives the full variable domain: DGGITQSPKYLFRKEGQNVTLSCEQNLNHDAMYWYRQDPGQGLRLIYYSQIVNDFQKGDIAEGYSVSREKKESFPLTVTSAQKNPTAFYLCASSIDTKRTDTQYFGPGTRLTVL.